This is a list of T cell receptor beta chains from one sample in a study of chemoradiotherapy in HPV16-positive cancers. TCRdb's copy holds only in-frame clones and misses some; the assay was immunoSEQ multiplex PCR. The sample holds about 11,000 clones, 65% to 85% seen once. This specimen was acquired from a patient who underwent chemoradiotherapy. These receptors were taken from a human donor with HPV-associated anogenital cancer. CDR3s include the opening cysteine and the closing phenylalanine or tryptophan. The order of the fields is V gene, CDR3 length, clone size, D gene, J gene, CDR3 protein, CDR3 DNA. The D gene is left open where the match is weak. Size is stated for part of the rows, as once, few or many counts, or as a class when the clone is expanded.

TRBV30	14	few	TRBD1	TRBJ1-5	CAWSRTGGNQPQHF	TGTGCCTGGAGTCGAACAGGGGGCAATCAGCCCCAGCATTTT
TRBV28	17	few	NA	TRBJ1-2	CASLGKTARWLHLGYTF	TGTGCCAGCCTTGGAAAGACAGCCAGATGGCTACACCTTGGCTACACCTTC
TRBV30	14	NA	TRBD2	TRBJ2-1	CAWSEGLADNEQFF	TGTGCCTGGAGTGAGGGACTAGCGGACAATGAGCAGTTCTTC
TRBV5-1	14	NA	NA	TRBJ2-3	CASSGGGRTDTQYF	TGCGCCAGCAGCGGGGGGGGCCGCACAGATACGCAGTATTTT
TRBV27	13	NA	NA	TRBJ1-2	CASSFEGNYGYTF	TGTGCCAGCAGTTTTGAGGGGAACTATGGCTACACCTTC
TRBV28	14	NA	NA	TRBJ1-1	CASSRTGMNTEAFF	TGTGCCAGCAGTCGGACTGGGATGAACACTGAAGCTTTCTTT
TRBV30	15	NA	NA	TRBJ2-7	CAWSMVGRSSYEQYF	TGTGCCTGGAGTATGGTGGGGCGAAGCTCCTACGAGCAGTACTTC
TRBV2	14	NA	NA	TRBJ2-7	CASSVQGSVYEQYF	TGTGCCAGCAGTGTGCAGGGGAGTGTCTACGAGCAGTACTTC
TRBV10-2	17	NA	TRBD1	TRBJ1-5	CASSESRTGDINQPQHF	TGCGCCAGCAGTGAGTCCCGGACAGGGGATATCAATCAGCCCCAGCATTTT
TRBV27	15	few	TRBD1	TRBJ1-2	CASSLIDRGINGYTF	TGTGCCAGCAGTTTAATAGACAGGGGTATTAACGGCTACACCTTC
TRBV23-1	16	few	TRBD1	TRBJ1-5	CASSHLGQESNQPQHF	TGCGCCAGCAGTCACTTGGGACAGGAGAGCAATCAGCCCCAGCATTTT
TRBV7-6	13	NA	NA	TRBJ2-7	CASSLGDFYEQYF	TGTGCCAGCAGCTTAGGGGACTTCTACGAGCAGTACTTC
TRBV7-2	16	NA	TRBD2	TRBJ2-3	CASSLARRGGTDTQYF	TGTGCCAGCAGCTTAGCACGACGGGGGGGCACAGATACGCAGTATTTT
TRBV18	13	NA	NA	TRBJ2-7	CASSPDSSREQYF	TGTGCCAGCTCACCAGATAGTTCTCGCGAGCAGTACTTC
TRBV19	14	once	TRBD1	TRBJ2-1	CASSAGTGGGEQFF	TGTGCCAGTAGTGCGGGGACAGGGGGTGGGGAGCAGTTCTTC
TRBV6-1	14	NA	NA	TRBJ1-2	CASTRTDSNYGYTF	TGTGCCAGCACCCGGACTGATTCTAACTATGGCTACACCTTC
TRBV5-1	17	once	NA	TRBJ1-5	CASSLGVTDSPNQPQHF	TGCGCCAGCAGCTTGGGGGTAACCGACAGCCCCAATCAGCCCCAGCATTTT
TRBV5-1	16	NA	NA	TRBJ2-7	CASSLDLPTASYEQYF	TGCGCCAGCAGCTTGGACCTCCCGACAGCCTCCTACGAGCAGTACTTC
TRBV18	12	few	NA	TRBJ2-4	CASSPMSDIQYF	TGTGCCAGCTCACCAATGTCGGACATTCAGTACTTC
TRBV27	16	NA	NA	TRBJ2-1	CASSFQRTAEYNEQFF	TGTGCCAGCAGTTTCCAAAGGACGGCCGAGTACAATGAGCAGTTCTTC
TRBV7-9	16	NA	TRBD2	TRBJ2-1	CASSSISGRVYNEQFF	TGTGCCAGCAGCTCAATTAGCGGGAGGGTTTACAATGAGCAGTTCTTC
TRBV28	20	NA	NA	TRBJ2-1	CASSPLLDWLRSSSYNEQFF	TGTGCCAGCAGTCCCCTTTTGGATTGGTTAAGGTCGAGCTCCTACAATGAGCAGTTCTTC
TRBV19	12	NA	NA	TRBJ1-5	CASSPSNQPQHF	TGTGCCAGTAGCCCCAGCAATCAGCCCCAGCATTTT
TRBV19	12	few	NA	TRBJ1-5	CASSAANQPQHF	TGTGCCAGTAGTGCTGCTAATCAGCCCCAGCATTTT
TRBV6-5	13	few	NA	TRBJ1-1	CASSQQSNTEAFF	TGTGCCAGCAGCCAACAATCGAACACTGAAGCTTTCTTT
TRBV9	16	NA	TRBD1	TRBJ2-5	CASSVGGQGLKETQYF	TGTGCCAGCAGCGTAGGGGGACAGGGACTAAAAGAGACCCAGTACTTC
TRBV6-1	14	NA	NA	TRBJ2-5	CASSDPGREETQYF	TGTGCCAGCAGTGACCCTGGACGTGAGGAGACCCAGTACTTC
TRBV29-1	14	NA	TRBD2	TRBJ2-7	CSVCMASGTYEQYF	TGCAGCGTTTGTATGGCTAGCGGGACGTACGAGCAGTACTTC
TRBV9	14	NA	NA	TRBJ2-3	CASSVVGDTDTQYF	TGTGCCAGCAGCGTAGTGGGCGACACAGATACGCAGTATTTT
TRBV9	15	NA	NA	TRBJ1-2	CASSVGGTPIYGYTF	TGTGCCAGCAGCGTAGGTGGGACACCAATCTATGGCTACACCTTC
TRBV14	15	NA	TRBD1	TRBJ1-3	CASSLGQYSGNTIYF	TGTGCCAGCAGTTTGGGACAGTACTCTGGAAACACCATATATTTT
TRBV19	14	NA	TRBD1	TRBJ1-1	CASSRGGGNTEAFF	TGTGCCAGTAGTAGGGGAGGGGGCAACACTGAAGCTTTCTTT
TRBV5-5	15	NA	TRBD1	TRBJ1-5	CASSSGTGDEQPQHF	TGTGCCAGCAGCTCCGGGACAGGGGATGAGCAGCCCCAGCATTTT
TRBV19	15	NA	NA	TRBJ1-5	CASSPEGGYNQPQHF	TGTGCCAGTAGTCCCGAGGGAGGTTACAATCAGCCCCAGCATTTT
TRBV5-1	13	NA	NA	TRBJ2-5	CASSLYTEETQYF	TGCGCCAGCAGCCTGTATACCGAAGAGACCCAGTACTTC
TRBV5-1	15	NA	TRBD2	TRBJ2-2	CASSILAGVSGELFF	TGCGCCAGCAGCATACTAGCGGGAGTCTCCGGGGAGCTGTTTTTT
TRBV6-1	14	NA	NA	TRBJ2-1	CASSEGPSYNEQFF	TGTGCCAGCAGTGAGGGACCGTCATACAATGAGCAGTTCTTC
TRBV6-5	13	few	NA	TRBJ1-2	CASSDNSGYGYTF	TGTGCCAGCAGTGACAACAGCGGCTATGGCTACACCTTC
TRBV30	15	NA	NA	TRBJ1-3	CAWRVPDSLRDTIYF	TGTGCCTGGAGGGTACCGGACAGCCTGCGGGACACCATATATTTT
TRBV19	14	NA	NA	TRBJ1-2	CASTRLTGDYGYTF	TGTGCCAGTACCCGACTTACTGGGGACTATGGCTACACCTTC
TRBV6-1	15	few	TRBD2	TRBJ2-7	CASSEVSGSSYEQYF	TGTGCCAGCAGTGAAGTTAGCGGGAGCTCCTACGAGCAGTACTTC
TRBV28	16	few	TRBD1	TRBJ2-2	CASRGVGTGVTGELFF	TGTGCCAGCAGGGGAGTAGGGACAGGGGTCACCGGGGAGCTGTTTTTT
TRBV2	15	few	TRBD2	TRBJ2-3	CASRDGLAMFDTQYF	TGTGCCAGCAGGGATGGACTAGCAATGTTCGATACGCAGTATTTT
TRBV19	18	NA	TRBD1	TRBJ1-5	CASSTIDRGIDSNQPQHF	TGTGCCAGTAGTACAATTGACAGGGGAATAGATAGCAATCAGCCCCAGCATTTT
TRBV7-9	14	NA	NA	TRBJ2-5	CASSLLDTQETQYF	TGTGCCAGCAGCTTACTCGACACCCAAGAGACCCAGTACTTC
TRBV28	13	few	NA	TRBJ1-5	CASSLSVTQPQHF	TGTGCCAGCAGTTTATCAGTAACTCAGCCCCAGCATTTT
TRBV9	15	NA	NA	TRBJ2-3	CASSVGVPQRDTQYF	TGTGCCAGCAGCGTAGGGGTACCGCAAAGGGATACGCAGTATTTT
TRBV28	13	NA	NA	TRBJ2-5	CASRGKNQETQYF	TGTGCCAGCAGAGGAAAGAACCAAGAGACCCAGTACTTC
TRBV19	15	NA	TRBD1	TRBJ2-1	CASRRVDRGHDEQFF	TGTGCCAGTAGGAGGGTGGACAGGGGGCATGATGAGCAGTTCTTC
TRBV4-1	15	NA	NA	TRBJ2-7	CASSQDRARVREQYF	TGCGCCAGCAGCCAAGATCGGGCCAGGGTCCGCGAGCAGTACTTC
TRBV11-3	20	NA	NA	TRBJ2-2	CASSLGSRLGVWSNTGELFF	TGTGCCAGCAGCTTAGGGAGCCGACTAGGCGTTTGGTCGAACACCGGGGAGCTGTTTTTT
TRBV28	15	NA	NA	TRBJ1-4	CASSLPQPGNEKLFF	TGTGCCAGCAGTCTCCCCCAACCGGGGAATGAAAAACTGTTTTTT
TRBV5-1	15	NA	NA	TRBJ2-3	CASSLIATGTDTQYF	TGCGCCAGCAGCTTGATAGCTACAGGGACAGATACGCAGTATTTT
TRBV18	15	NA	NA	TRBJ2-1	CASSLGGGGYNEQFF	TGTGCCAGCTCCCTCGGGGGAGGCGGCTACAATGAGCAGTTCTTC
TRBV5-1	18	NA	TRBD1	TRBJ1-1	CASSPSLGAGGFHTEAFF	TGCGCCAGCAGCCCTTCGTTGGGGGCAGGGGGATTTCACACTGAAGCTTTCTTT
TRBV29-1	12	NA	TRBD1	TRBJ1-1	CSAGQGVPEAFF	TGCAGCGCTGGACAGGGGGTCCCTGAAGCTTTCTTT
TRBV21-1	16	once	NA	TRBJ2-6	CASRKQKYSGANVLTF	TGTGCCAGCAGGAAACAGAAATACTCTGGGGCCAACGTCCTGACTTTC